This T cell receptor beta chain was identified during a study of blood T cell repertoires in COVID-19. Looking at the study overall: Sample material is recorded as cDNA or gDNA derived from T cells, B-cell-depleted T cells, or PBMCs.

Enrolled through a virtual design, the participants were between roughly 18 and 90 years of age and came from fewer than 30 US areas. Membership in each cohort depended on participant-reported clinical history. Using immunoSEQ multiplex PCR, the repertoire was profiled, and TCRdb retains in-frame clones only, with some absent. The sample has approximately 220,000 clones; 75% to 90% are singletons. The CDR3 spans 16 residues. The germline gives CDR1 SGHDT, CDR2 YYEEEE. The V gene end was trimmed by 0 bases and the J gene end by 8 bases; junction bases not matched to a gene: 13. Sequenced input: PBMCs or T cells enriched from blood (not recorded which). The source of this sequence is a woman between 18 and 29 years old in a cohort exposed to, infected with or recovered from COVID-19 (not recorded which). V gene TRBV5-6 combines with J gene TRBJ1-2; 7 nucleotides match TRBD1. The CDR3, as DNA: TGTGCCAGCAGCTTGGGGGGACAGTCCTTGACAGGGGGCTACACCTTC. Translated, it gives CASSLGGQSLTGGYTF.